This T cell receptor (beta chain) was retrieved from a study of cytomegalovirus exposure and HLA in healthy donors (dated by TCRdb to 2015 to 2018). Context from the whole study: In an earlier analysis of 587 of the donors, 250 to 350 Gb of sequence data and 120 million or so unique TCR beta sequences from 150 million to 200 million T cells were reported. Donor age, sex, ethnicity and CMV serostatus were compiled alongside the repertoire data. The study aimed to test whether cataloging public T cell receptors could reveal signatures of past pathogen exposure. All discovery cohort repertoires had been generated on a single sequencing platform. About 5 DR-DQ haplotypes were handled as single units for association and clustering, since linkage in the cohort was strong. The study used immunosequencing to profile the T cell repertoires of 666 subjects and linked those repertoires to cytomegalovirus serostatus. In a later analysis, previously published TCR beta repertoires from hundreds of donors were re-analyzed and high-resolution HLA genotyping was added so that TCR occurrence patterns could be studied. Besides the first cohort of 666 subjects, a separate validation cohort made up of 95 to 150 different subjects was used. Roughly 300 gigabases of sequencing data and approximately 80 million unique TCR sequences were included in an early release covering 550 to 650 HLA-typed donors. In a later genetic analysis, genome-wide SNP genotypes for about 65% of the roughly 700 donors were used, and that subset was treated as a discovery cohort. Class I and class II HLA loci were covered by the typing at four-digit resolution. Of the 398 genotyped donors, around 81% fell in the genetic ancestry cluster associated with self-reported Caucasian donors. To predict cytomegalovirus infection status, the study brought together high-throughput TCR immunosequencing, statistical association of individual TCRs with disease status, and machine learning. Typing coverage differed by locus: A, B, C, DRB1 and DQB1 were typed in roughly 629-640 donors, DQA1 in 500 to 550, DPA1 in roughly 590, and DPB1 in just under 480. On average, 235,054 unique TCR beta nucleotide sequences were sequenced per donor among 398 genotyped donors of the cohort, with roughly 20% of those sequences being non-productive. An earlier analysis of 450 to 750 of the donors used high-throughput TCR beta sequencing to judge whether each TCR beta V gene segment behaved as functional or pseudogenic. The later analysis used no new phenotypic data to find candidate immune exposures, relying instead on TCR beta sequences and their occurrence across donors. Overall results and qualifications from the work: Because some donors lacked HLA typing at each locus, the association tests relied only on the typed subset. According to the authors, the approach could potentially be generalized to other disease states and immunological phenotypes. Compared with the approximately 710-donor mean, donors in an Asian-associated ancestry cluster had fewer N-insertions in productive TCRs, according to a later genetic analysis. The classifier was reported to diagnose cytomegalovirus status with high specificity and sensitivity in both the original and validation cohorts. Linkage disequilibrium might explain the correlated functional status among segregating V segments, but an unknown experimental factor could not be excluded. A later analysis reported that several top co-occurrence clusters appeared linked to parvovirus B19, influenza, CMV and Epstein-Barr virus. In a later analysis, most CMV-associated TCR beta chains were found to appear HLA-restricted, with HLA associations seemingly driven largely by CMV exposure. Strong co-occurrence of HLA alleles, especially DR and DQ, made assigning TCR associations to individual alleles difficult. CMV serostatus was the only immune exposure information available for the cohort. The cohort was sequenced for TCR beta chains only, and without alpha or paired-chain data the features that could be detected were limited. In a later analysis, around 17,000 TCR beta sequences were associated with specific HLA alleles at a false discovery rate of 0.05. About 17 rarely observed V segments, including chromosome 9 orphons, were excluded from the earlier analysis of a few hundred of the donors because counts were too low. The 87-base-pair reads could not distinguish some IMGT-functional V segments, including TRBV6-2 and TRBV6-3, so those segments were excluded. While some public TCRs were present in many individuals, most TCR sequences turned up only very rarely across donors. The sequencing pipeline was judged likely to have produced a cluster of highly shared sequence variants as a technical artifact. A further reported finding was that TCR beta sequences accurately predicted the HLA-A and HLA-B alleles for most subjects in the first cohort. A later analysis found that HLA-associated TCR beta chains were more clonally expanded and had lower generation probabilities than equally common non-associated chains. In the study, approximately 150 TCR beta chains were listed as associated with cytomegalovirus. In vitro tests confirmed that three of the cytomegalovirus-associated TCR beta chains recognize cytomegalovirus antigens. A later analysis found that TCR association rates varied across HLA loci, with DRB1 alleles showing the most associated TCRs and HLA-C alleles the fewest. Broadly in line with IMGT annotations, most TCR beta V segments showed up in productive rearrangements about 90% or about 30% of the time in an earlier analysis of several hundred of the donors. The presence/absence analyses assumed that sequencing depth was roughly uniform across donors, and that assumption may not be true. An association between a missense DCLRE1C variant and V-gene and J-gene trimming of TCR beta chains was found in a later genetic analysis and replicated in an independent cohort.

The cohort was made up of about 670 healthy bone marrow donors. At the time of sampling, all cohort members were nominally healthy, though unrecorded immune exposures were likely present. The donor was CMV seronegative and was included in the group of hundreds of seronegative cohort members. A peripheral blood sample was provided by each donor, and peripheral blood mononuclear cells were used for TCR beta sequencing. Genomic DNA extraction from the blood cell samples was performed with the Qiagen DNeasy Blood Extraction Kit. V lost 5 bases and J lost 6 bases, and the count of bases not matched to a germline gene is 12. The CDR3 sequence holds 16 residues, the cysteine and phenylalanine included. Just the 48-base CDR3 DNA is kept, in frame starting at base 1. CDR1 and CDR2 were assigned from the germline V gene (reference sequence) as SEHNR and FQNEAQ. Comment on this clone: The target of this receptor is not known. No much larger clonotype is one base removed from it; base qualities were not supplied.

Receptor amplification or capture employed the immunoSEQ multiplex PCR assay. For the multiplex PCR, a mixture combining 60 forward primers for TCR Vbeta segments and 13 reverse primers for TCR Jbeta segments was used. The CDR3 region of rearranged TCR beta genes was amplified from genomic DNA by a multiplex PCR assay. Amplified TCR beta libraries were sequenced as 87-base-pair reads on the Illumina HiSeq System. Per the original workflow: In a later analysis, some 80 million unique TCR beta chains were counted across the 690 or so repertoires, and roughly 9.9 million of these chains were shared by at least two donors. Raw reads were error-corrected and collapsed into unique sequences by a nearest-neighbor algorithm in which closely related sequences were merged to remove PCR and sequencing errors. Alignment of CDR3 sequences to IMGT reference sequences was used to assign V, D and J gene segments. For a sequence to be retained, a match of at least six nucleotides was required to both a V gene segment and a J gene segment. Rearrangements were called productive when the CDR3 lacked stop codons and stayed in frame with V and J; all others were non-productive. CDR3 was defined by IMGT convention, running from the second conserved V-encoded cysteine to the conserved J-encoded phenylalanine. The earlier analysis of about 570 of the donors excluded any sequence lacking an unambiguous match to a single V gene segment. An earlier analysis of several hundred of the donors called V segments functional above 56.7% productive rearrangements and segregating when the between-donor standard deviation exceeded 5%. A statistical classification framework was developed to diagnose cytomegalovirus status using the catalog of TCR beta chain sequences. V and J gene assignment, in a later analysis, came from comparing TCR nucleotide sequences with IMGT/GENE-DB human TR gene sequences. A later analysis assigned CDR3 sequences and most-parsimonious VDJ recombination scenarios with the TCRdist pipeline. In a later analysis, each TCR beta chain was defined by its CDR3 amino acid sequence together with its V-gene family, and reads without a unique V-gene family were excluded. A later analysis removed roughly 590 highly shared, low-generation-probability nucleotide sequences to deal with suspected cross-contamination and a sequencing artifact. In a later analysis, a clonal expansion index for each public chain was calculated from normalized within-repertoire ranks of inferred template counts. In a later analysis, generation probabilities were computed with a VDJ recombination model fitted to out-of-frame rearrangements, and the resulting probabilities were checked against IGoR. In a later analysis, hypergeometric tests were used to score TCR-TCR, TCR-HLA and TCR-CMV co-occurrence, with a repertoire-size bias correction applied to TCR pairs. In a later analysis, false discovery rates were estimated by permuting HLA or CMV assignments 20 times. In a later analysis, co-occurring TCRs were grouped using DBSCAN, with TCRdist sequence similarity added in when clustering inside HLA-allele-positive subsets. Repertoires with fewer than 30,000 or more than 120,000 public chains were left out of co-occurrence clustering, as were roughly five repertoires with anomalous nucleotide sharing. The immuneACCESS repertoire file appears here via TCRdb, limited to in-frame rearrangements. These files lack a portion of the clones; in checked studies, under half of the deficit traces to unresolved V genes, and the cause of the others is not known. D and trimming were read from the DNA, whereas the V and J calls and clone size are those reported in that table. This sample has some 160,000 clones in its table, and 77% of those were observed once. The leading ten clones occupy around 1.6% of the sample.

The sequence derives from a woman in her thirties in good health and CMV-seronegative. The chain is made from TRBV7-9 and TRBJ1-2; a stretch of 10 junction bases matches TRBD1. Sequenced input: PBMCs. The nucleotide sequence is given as TGTGCCAGCAGCGAGTGGGCAGGACAGGGGGTAGATGGCTACACCTTC. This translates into CASSEWAGQGVDGYTF.